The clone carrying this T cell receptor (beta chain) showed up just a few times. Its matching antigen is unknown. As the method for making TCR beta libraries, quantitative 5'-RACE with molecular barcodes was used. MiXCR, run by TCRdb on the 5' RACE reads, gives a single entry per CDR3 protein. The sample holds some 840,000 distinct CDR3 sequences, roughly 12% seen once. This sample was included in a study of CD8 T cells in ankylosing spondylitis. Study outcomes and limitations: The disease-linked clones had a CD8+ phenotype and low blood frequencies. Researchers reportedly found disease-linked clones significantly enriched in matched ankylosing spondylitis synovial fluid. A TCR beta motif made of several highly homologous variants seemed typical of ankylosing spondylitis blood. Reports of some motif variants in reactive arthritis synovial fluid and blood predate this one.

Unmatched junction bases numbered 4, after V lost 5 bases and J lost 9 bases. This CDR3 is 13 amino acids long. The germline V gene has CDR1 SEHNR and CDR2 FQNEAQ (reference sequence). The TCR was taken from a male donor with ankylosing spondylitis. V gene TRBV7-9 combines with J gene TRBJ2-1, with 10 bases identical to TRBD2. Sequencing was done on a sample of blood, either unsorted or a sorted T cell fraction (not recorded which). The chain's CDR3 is CASSRGTSAEQFF. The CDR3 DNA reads TGTGCCAGCAGCCGCGGGACTAGCGCTGAGCAGTTCTTC.